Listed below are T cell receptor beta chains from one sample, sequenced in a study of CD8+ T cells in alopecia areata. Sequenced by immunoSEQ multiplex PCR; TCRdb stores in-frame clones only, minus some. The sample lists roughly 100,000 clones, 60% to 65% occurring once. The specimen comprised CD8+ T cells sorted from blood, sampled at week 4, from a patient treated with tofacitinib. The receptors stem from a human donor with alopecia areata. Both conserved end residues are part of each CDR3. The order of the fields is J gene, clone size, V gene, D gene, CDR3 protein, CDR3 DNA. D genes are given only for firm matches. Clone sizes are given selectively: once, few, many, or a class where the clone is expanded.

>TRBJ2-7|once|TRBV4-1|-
CASSHSSAGYEQYF
TGCGCCAGCAGCCACAGTAGCGCAGGCTACGAGCAGTACTTC
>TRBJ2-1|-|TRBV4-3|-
CASSQALEYNEQFF
TGCGCCAGCAGCCAAGCACTGGAGTACAATGAGCAGTTCTTC
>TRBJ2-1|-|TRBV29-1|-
CSVDTGNEQFF
TGCAGCGTTGATACGGGAAATGAGCAGTTCTTC
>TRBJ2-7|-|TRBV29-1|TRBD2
CSVRSGGSYEQYF
TGCAGCGTTAGATCGGGGGGATCCTACGAGCAGTACTTC
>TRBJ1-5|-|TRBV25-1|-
CASSSGRSNQPQHF
TGTGCCAGCTCGTCAGGGAGAAGCAATCAGCCCCAGCATTTT
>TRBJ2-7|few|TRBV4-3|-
CASSPTSRDSYEQYF
TGCGCCAGCAGCCCGACGTCCAGGGACTCCTACGAGCAGTACTTC
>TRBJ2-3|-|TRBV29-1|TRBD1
CSVENTGGDTDTQYF
TGCAGCGTGGAGAACACAGGGGGCGACACAGATACGCAGTATTTT
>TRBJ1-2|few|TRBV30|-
CAWSEGQGDGYTF
TGTGCCTGGAGTGAGGGGCAGGGAGACGGCTACACCTTC
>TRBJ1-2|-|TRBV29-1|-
CSVEVSNYGYTF
TGCAGCGTTGAAGTGTCCAACTATGGCTACACCTTC
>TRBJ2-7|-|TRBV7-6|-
CASSPLDGSYEQYF
TGTGCCAGCAGTCCATTGGACGGCTCCTACGAGCAGTACTTC